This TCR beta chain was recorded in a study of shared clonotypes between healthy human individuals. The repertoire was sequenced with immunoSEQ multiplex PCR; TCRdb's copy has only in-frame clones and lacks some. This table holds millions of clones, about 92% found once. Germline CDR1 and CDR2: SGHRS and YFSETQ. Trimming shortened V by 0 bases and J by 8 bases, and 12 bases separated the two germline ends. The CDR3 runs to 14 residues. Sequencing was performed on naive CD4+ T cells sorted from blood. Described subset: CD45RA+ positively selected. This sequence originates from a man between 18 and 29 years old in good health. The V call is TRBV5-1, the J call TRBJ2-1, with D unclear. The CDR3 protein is CASSLVPKEDEQFF. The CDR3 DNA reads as TGCGCCAGCAGCTTGGTACCCAAAGAGGATGAGCAGTTCTTC.